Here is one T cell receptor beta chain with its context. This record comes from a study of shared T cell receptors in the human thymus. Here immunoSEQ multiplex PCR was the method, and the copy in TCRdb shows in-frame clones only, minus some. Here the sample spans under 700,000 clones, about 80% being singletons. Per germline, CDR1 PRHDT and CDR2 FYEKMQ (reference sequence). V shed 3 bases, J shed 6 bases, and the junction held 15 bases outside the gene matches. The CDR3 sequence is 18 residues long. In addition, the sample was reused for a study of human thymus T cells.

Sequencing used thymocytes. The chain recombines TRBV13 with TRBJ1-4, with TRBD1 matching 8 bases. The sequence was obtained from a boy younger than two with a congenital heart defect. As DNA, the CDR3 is TGTGCCAGCAGCTTCCAATCAATCGGACAGGGAGAATATGAAAAACTGTTTTTT. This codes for CASSFQSIGQGEYEKLFF. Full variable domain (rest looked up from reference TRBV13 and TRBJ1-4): AAGVIQSPRHLIKEKRETATLKCYPIPRHDTVYWYQQGPGQDPQFLISFYEKMQSDKGSIPDRFSAQQFSDYHSELNMSSLELGDSALYFCASSFQSIGQGEYEKLFFGSGTQLSVL.